The sample holds one count of the clone carrying this T cell receptor beta chain. This sample was taken from a study of blood T cell repertoires in COVID-19. Study at large: There were acute and convalescent COVID-19 samples, and they came from the United States, Italy and Spain.

Per the study methods: Using reference gene primer amplification, nucleated cell counts were estimated. Sequencing was performed with immunoSEQ multiplex PCR; in TCRdb, only in-frame clones are kept and a portion is missing. The V and J calls and clone size are taken from that table; D and trimming were inferred from the DNA. This table holds a few hundred thousand clones, roughly 89% found once. The CDR3 loop spans 13 amino acids. V shed 1 base and J shed 7 bases, with 9 bases lying between them. The germline V gene encodes CDR1 MDHEN and CDR2 SYDVKM. This clonotype was obtained from a man aged 25-45 years with acute or convalescent COVID-19. Source material: peripheral blood. V gene TRBV28 combines with J gene TRBJ2-3; D gene ambiguous. CDR3 DNA: TGTGCCAGCAGTTTATTCCTGGCCTATACGCAGTATTTT. Its translation: CASSLFLAYTQYF.